These 23 T cell receptor beta chains were all obtained from the same sample, sequenced in a study of cytomegalovirus exposure and HLA in healthy donors. PCR was performed using 60 Vbeta and 13 Jbeta primers. Sequenced by immunoSEQ multiplex PCR; TCRdb stores in-frame clones only, minus some. The specimen's table records some 150,000 clones. Specimen: PBMCs. These receptors all come from a woman younger than 35 in good health and CMV-seronegative.

The chain couples TRBV9 to TRBJ2-1; D might be TRBD2 (6 bases). The germline V and J ends were trimmed by 3 bases and 1 base, with 8 bases remaining between them. Per germline, CDR1 SGDLS and CDR2 YYNGEE. The CDR3 totals 14 residues. CDR3: CASSDSGSYNEQFF. CDR3 nucleotide sequence: TGTGCCAGCAGCGATAGCGGTTCCTACAATGAGCAGTTCTTC.

The chain has TRBV6-6 and TRBJ1-5, with D possibly matching TRBD1 (5 bases). Germline V gives CDR1 MNHNY, CDR2 SVGAGI (reference sequence). V was clipped by 7 bases and J by 12 bases, with 19 bases between them. CDR3 length: 13 residues. The CDR3 DNA follows: TGTGCCAGCAACACCAGGGCAGCCCCGAGCCAGCATTTT. It is translated as CASNTRAAPSQHF.

J is TRBJ1-1 and V is TRBV5-1; 9 bases are shared with TRBD1. From germline, CDR1 is SGHRS and CDR2 YFSETQ. The CDR3 extends over 15 amino acids. With 7 bases clipped from V and 3 bases from J, the junction kept 10 bases outside the gene matches. The DNA for the CDR3 is TGCGCCAGCCAATACAGGGGGCGGGAGGACACTGAAGCTTTCTTT. Its protein product is CASQYRGREDTEAFF.

Worth noting for this clone: A read error may produce the germline difference seen at one junction end. The chain carries TRBV10-3 and TRBJ2-3, with D perhaps TRBD2 (6 bases). The germline CDR1 and CDR2 sequences are ENHRY and SYGVKD. The CDR3 covers 14 residues. This CDR3 reads CAISDVRGGNTQYF. CDR3 DNA: TGTGCCATTAGTGATGTGAGGGGCGGGAATACGCAGTATTTT.

This chain joins TRBV11-3 and TRBJ2-3, with a tentative D call TRBD1 (6 bases). This CDR3 comprises 17 residues. Trimming removed 5 bases at V and 1 base at J, with 19 bases between. Germline CDR1 reads SGHNT; CDR2 reads YENEEA. This CDR3 is CASSPGNRALGTDTQYF. The CDR3 bases are TGTGCCAGCAGCCCCGGCAACAGGGCCTTGGGCACAGATACGCAGTATTTT.

The chain carries TRBV5-1 and TRBJ1-1; D possibly corresponds to TRBD1 (5 bases). Per germline, CDR1 SGHRS and CDR2 YFSETQ. Trimming pared 1 base from V and 5 bases from J, leaving 12 bases between. This CDR3 is built from 14 residues. The CDR3 bases are TGCGCCAGCAGCTTGCTGGGGCTGAGGACTGAAGCTTTCTTT. This encodes CASSLLGLRTEAFF. Based on the CDR3 plus reference TRBV5-1 and TRBJ1-1, the full variable domain is KAGVTQTPRYLIKTRGQQVTLSCSPISGHRSVSWYQQTPGQGLQFLFEYFSETQRNKGNFPGRFSGRQFSNSRSEMNVSTLELGDSALYLCASSLLGLRTEAFFGQGTRLTVV.

The V call is TRBV18, the J call TRBJ2-7; D gene uncertain. The germline V gene encodes CDR1 KGHSH and CDR2 LQKENI. CDR3 size: 13 residues. Trimming stripped 0 bases from V and 2 bases from J, with 5 bases between. CDR3 nucleotide sequence: TGTGCCAGCTCACCACCGGCGGCCTACGAGCAGTACTTC. It yields the protein CASSPPAAYEQYF.

V gene TRBV19 combines with J gene TRBJ1-2, with TRBD1 matching 11 bases. Per the germline V gene, CDR1 is LNHDA and CDR2 is SQIVND (reference sequence). CDR3 size: 15 residues. With 0 bases clipped from V and 6 bases from J, the junction kept 3 bases outside the gene matches. CDR3 region: CASSIEGGQGDGYTF. For the CDR3, the DNA is TGTGCCAGTAGTATAGAAGGGGGACAGGGGGATGGCTACACCTTC.

The V and J genes are TRBV6-5 and TRBJ2-2; D not certain. V lost 2 bases, J lost 6 bases, and 16 bases lay in between. This CDR3 contains 16 residues. Germline CDR1 reads MNHEY; CDR2 reads SVGAGI. This CDR3 reads CASSYNARVGAGELFF. The CDR3 DNA is TGTGCCAGCAGTTACAACGCCCGGGTTGGCGCCGGGGAGCTGTTTTTT.

The gene calls are TRBV7-9 and TRBJ2-1; 10 bases are a match to TRBD2. V shed 4 bases, J shed 0 bases, and the junction held 12 bases outside the gene matches. Germline V gene lookup returns CDR1 SEHNR and CDR2 FQNEAQ (reference sequence). The CDR3 has 19 amino acids. The CDR3 here is CASSSGLALSVASYNEQFF. The CDR3 nucleotides are TGTGCCAGCAGCTCGGGACTAGCGCTTTCTGTGGCCTCCTACAATGAGCAGTTCTTC.

CDR3 DNA sequence: TGCGCCAGCAGCTCAAGACAGGGTTGGCAAGAGACCCAGTACTTC. It codes for CASSSRQGWQETQYF. This sequence joins TRBV5-1 and TRBJ2-5, with TRBD1 identical over 7 bases. Germline-derived CDR1 and CDR2 are SGHRS and YFSETQ. The CDR3 is made up of 15 amino acids. Trimming cost V 3 bases and J 2 bases; bases outside gene matches: 7.

The V gene is TRBV19, the J gene TRBJ1-5; 7 nucleotides agree with TRBD1. Germline values: CDR1 LNHDA, CDR2 SQIVND (reference sequence). V trimming: 6 bases; J trimming: 7 bases; junction bases outside the gene matches: 9. The CDR3 has 14 amino acids. This chain's CDR3 is CASSLGDRSQPQHF. Here the CDR3 DNA reads TGTGCCAGTAGCCTAGGGGACAGAAGCCAGCCCCAGCATTTT.

The chain combines TRBV29-1 with TRBJ1-1; unclear D gene. With 5 bases removed from V and 6 bases from J, the gap between germline ends came to 7 bases. The CDR3 spans 10 residues. Germline lookup yields CDR1 SQVTM and CDR2 ANQGSEA. The CDR3, as DNA: TGCAGCGTTTTAGTCGCTGAAGCTTTCTTT. Translating gives CSVLVAEAFF.

The rearrangement uses TRBV9 and TRBJ2-7, with TRBD2 matching 8 bases. The CDR3 is made up of 15 amino acids. J lost 5 bases, V lost 3 bases, and 10 bases had no gene match. From germline, CDR1 is SGDLS and CDR2 YYNGEE. CDR3 region: CASSDQSGSSNEQYF. CDR3 in DNA: TGTGCCAGCAGCGATCAAAGCGGGAGTAGCAACGAGCAGTACTTC.

The chain combines TRBV11-3 with TRBJ2-1; perhaps TRBD1 as D (6 bases). Germline CDR1 reads SGHNT; CDR2 reads YENEEA. V was clipped by 1 base and J by 7 bases, with 14 bases between them. The CDR3 contains 15 residues. The chain's CDR3 is CASSLGGRQTNEQFF. The CDR3 bases are TGTGCCAGCAGCTTAGGGGGGCGACAAACGAATGAGCAGTTCTTC. Drawing the rest from reference TRBV11-3 and TRBJ2-1, the complete variable domain is EAGVVQSPRYKIIEKKQPVAFWCNPISGHNTLYWYLQNLGQGPELLIRYENEEAVDDSQLPKDRFSAERLKGVDSTLKIQPAELGDSAVYLCASSLGGRQTNEQFFGPGTRLTVL.

The V and J genes are TRBV5-1 and TRBJ2-4; 7 nucleotides agree with TRBD1. The V segment lost 4 bases and the J segment 9 bases; nucleotides outside the gene matches: 10. The CDR3 has 14 residues. Germline V gene sequence: CDR1 SGHRS, CDR2 YFSETQ. The CDR3 DNA is TGCGCCAGCAGCGTGGGACAGTCGGACAGCATTCAGTACTTC. This gives the protein CASSVGQSDSIQYF.

The chain recombines TRBV7-8 with TRBJ2-4, with D possibly being TRBD1 (6 bases). CDR3 length: 12 residues. V lost 2 bases, J lost 7 bases, and 6 bases lay in between. In germline, CDR1 is SGHVS, CDR2 FQNEAQ. CDR3 coding DNA: TGTGCCAGCAGCTTAACAGGGAACATTCAGTACTTC. Encoded protein: CASSLTGNIQYF.

This chain connects TRBV28 to TRBJ2-7; 7 bases match TRBD1. CDR1 is MDHEN, CDR2 SYDVKM, per germline. The ends lost 7 bases at V and 2 bases at J; junction bases unmatched: 5. The CDR3 runs 13 residues. CDR3 protein: CASTRDSPYEQYV. The CDR3 bases are TGTGCCAGCACACGGGACAGTCCCTACGAGCAGTACGTC.

This rearrangement joins TRBV29-1 to TRBJ1-2; D gene uncertain. Germline V gives CDR1 SQVTM, CDR2 ANQGSEA. V lost 0 bases and J lost 3, with 17 bases in between. The CDR3 is 16 amino acids. CDR3 residues: CSVEDLAFFGDYGYTF. DNA of the CDR3: TGCAGCGTTGAAGATCTGGCTTTCTTCGGGGACTATGGCTACACCTTC.

The rearrangement links TRBV6-5 to TRBJ1-2, with unresolved D. The CDR3 is made up of 12 amino acids. The V and J ends lost 6 bases and 8 bases respectively, with 13 bases between them. CDR1 MNHEY and CDR2 SVGAGI come from the germline V gene. This CDR3 is CASRGLPGGYTF. The CDR3 DNA sequence: TGTGCCAGCAGAGGTTTACCAGGCGGCTACACCTTC.

The chain carries TRBV29-1 and TRBJ2-1, with 9 bases lining up with TRBD1. Trimming removed 6 bases from V and 4 bases from J; junction bases left unmatched: 7. This CDR3 spans 14 amino acids. Looked up from germline, CDR1 is SQVTM and CDR2 is ANQGSEA. The DNA of the CDR3 is TGCAGCGTCCCCCCGGGACAGGGTTACAATGAGCAGTTCTTC. Translation gives CSVPPGQGYNEQFF.

V gene TRBV18 combines with J gene TRBJ1-1; D uncertain. The V gene's germline CDR1 is KGHSH and CDR2 LQKENI. CDR3 length equals 14 residues. V lost 3 bases to trimming and J lost 2 bases, with 10 bases between them. DNA for the CDR3: TGTGCCAGCTCACCTCTCATCGGTAACACTGAAGCTTTCTTT. It encodes CASSPLIGNTEAFF. The full variable domain, in which reference TRBV18 and TRBJ1-1 provide the parts outside the CDR3, is NAGVMQNPRHLVRRRGQEARLRCSPMKGHSHVYWYRQLPEEGLKFMVYLQKENIIDESGMPKERFSAEFPKEGPSILRIQQVVRGDSAAYFCASSPLIGNTEAFFGQGTRLTVV.

This rearrangement joins TRBV5-1 to TRBJ1-2; 9 nucleotides line up with TRBD1. V dropped 2 bases and J dropped 8; count of bases not matched to a gene: 10. The CDR3 length is 15 residues. CDR1 is SGHRS, CDR2 YFSETQ, per germline. CDR3 sequence reads: CASSLTGTGLGGYTF. The CDR3 region has the DNA TGCGCCAGCAGCTTAACCGGGACAGGGTTGGGAGGCTACACCTTC.